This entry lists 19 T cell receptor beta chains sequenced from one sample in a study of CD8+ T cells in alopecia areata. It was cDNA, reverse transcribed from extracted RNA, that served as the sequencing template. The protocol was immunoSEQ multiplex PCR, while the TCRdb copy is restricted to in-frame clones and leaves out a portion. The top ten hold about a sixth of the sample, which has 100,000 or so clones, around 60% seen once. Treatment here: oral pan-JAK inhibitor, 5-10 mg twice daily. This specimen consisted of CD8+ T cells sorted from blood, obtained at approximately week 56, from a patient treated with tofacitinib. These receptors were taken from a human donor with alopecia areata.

The DNA for the CDR3 is TGTGCCAGCAGCTTGCAATGGGGGGTAGATGAAAAACTGTTTTTT. Protein sequence: CASSLQWGVDEKLFF. This chain uses TRBV7-8 with TRBJ1-4, with D perhaps TRBD1 (5 bases). The CDR3 spans 15 residues. Germline V gene sequence: CDR1 SGHVS, CDR2 FQNEAQ. V lost 3 bases and J 6 bases, leaving 14 bases between the germline ends. Using reference TRBV7-8 and TRBJ1-4 for the parts outside the CDR3, the full variable domain is GAGVSQSPRYKVAKRGQDVALRCDPISGHVSLFWYQQALGQGPEFLTYFQNEAQLDKSGLPSDRFFAERPEGSVSTLKIQRTQQEDSAVYLCASSLQWGVDEKLFFGSGTQLSVL.

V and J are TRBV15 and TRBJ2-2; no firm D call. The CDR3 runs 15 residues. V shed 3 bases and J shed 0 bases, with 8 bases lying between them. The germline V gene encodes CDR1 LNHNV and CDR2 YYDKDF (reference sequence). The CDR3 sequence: CATSSDTPNTGELFF. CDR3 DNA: TGTGCCACCAGCAGCGACACGCCGAACACCGGGGAGCTGTTTTTT.

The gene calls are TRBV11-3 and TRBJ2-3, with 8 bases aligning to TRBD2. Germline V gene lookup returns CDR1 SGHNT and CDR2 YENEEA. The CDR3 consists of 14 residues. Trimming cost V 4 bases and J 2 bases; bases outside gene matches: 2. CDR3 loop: CASSSRGVTDTQYF. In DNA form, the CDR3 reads TGTGCCAGCAGCTCGCGGGGGGTCACAGATACGCAGTATTTT.

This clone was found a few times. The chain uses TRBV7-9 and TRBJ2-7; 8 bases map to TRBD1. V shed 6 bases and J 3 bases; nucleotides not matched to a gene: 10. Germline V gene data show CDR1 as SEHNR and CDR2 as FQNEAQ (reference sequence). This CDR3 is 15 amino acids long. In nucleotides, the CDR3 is TGTGCCAGCAGTCCAAGTGACAGGGGTGGCTACGAGCAGTACTTC. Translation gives CASSPSDRGGYEQYF.

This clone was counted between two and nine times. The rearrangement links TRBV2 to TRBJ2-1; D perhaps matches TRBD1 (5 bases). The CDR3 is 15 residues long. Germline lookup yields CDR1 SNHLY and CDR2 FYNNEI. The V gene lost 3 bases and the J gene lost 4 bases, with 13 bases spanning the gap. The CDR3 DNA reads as TGTGCCAGCAGTGAGTGGCAGGGCCCTTACAATGAGCAGTTCTTC. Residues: CASSEWQGPYNEQFF.

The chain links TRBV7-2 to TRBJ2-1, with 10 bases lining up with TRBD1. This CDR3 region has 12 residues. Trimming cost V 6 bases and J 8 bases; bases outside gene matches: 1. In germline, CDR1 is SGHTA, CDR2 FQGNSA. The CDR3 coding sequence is TGTGCCAGCAGGGACAGGGGGGATGAGCAGTTCTTC. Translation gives CASRDRGDEQFF. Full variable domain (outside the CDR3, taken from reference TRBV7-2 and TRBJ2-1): GAGVSQSPSNKVTEKGKDVELRCDPISGHTALYWYRQSLGQGLEFLIYFQGNSAPDKSGLPSDRFSAERTGGSVSTLTIQRTQQEDSAVYLCASRDRGDEQFFGPGTRLTVL.

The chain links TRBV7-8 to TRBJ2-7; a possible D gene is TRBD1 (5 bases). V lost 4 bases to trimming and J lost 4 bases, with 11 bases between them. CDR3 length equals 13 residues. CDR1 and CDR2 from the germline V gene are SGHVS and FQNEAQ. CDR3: CASSSPSGYEQYF. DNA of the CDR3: TGTGCCAGCAGCTCACCTTCAGGGTACGAGCAGTACTTC.

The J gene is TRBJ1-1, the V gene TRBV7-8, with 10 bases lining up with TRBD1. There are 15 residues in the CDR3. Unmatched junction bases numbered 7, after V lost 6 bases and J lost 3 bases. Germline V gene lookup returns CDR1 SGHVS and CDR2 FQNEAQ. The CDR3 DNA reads TGTGCCAGCAGGGACAGACAGGGGGCGGACACTGAAGCTTTCTTT. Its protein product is CASRDRQGADTEAFF.

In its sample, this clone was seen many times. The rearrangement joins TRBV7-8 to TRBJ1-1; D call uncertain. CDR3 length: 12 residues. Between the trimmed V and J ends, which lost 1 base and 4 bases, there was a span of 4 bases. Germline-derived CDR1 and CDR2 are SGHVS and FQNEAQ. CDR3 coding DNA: TGTGCCAGCAGCTTAGGGCGCACTGAAGCTTTCTTT. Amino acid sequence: CASSLGRTEAFF.

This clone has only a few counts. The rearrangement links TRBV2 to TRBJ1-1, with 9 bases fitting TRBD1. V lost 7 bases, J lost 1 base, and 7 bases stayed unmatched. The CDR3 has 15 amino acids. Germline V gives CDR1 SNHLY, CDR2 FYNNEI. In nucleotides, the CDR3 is TGTGCCAGCACCCACGGACAGGGGTCGAACACTGAAGCTTTCTTT. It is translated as CASTHGQGSNTEAFF.

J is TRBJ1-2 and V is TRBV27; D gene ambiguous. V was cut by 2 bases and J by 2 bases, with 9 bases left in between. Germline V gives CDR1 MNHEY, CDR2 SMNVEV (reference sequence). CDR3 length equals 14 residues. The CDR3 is CASSLTGRNYGYTF. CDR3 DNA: TGTGCCAGCAGTTTAACGGGGAGGAACTATGGCTACACCTTC.

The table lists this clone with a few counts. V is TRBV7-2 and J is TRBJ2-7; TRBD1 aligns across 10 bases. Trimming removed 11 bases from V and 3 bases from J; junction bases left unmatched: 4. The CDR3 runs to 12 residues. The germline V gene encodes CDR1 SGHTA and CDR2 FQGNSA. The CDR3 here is CAGGQGLYEQYF. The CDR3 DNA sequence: TGTGCCGGGGGACAGGGGCTCTACGAGCAGTACTTC.

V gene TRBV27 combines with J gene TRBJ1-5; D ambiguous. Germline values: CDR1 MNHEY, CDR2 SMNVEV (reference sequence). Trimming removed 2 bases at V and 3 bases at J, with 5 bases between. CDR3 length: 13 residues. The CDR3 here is CASSLAFNQPQHF. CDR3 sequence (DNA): TGTGCCAGCAGTTTAGCGTTCAATCAGCCCCAGCATTTT.

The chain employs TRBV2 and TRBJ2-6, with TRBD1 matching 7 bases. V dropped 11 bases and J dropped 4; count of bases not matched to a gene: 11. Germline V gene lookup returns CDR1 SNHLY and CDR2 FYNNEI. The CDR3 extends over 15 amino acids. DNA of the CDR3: TGTGCCCGGCACAGAACAGGGGCCGGGGCCAACGTCCTGACTTTC. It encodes CARHRTGAGANVLTF. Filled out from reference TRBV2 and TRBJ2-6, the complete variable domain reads EPEVTQTPSHQVTQMGQEVILRCVPISNHLYFYWYRQILGQKVEFLVSFYNNEISEKSEIFDDQFSVERPDGSNFTLKIRSTKLEDSAMYFCARHRTGAGANVLTFGAGSRLTVL.

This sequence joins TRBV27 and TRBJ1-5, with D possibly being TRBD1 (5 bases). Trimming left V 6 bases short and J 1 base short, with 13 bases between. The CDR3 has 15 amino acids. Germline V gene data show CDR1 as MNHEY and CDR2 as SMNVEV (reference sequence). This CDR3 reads CASRIGAASNQPQHF. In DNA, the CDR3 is TGTGCCAGCAGGATAGGGGCTGCGAGCAATCAGCCCCAGCATTTT.

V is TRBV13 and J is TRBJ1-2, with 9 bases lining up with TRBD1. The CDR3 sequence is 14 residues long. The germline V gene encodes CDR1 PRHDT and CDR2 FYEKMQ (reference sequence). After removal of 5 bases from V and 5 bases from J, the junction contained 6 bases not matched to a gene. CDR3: CASSPGQGKYGYTF. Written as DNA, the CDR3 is TGTGCCAGCAGCCCGGGACAGGGCAAGTATGGCTACACCTTC.

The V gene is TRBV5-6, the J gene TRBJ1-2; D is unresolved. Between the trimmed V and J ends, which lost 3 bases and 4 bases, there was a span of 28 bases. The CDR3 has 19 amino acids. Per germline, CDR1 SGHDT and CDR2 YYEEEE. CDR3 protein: CASSWRSGPIRPLFYGYTF. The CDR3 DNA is TGTGCCAGCAGCTGGAGATCAGGTCCCATACGTCCACTGTTCTATGGCTACACCTTC.

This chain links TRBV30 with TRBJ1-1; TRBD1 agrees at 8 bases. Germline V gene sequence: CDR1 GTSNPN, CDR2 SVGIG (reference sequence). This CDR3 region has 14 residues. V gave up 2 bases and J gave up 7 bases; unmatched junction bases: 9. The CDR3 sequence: CAWSPIQGALEAFF. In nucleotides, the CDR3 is TGTGCCTGGAGTCCGATCCAGGGGGCCCTTGAAGCTTTCTTT.

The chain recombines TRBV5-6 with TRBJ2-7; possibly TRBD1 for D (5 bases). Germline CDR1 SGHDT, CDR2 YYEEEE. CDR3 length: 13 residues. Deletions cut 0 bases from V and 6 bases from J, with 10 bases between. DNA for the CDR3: TGTGCCAGCAGCTTGGAGGGGAAAGGCGAGCAGTACTTC. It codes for CASSLEGKGEQYF.